This T cell receptor beta chain appears in the sequencing data of a study of early T cells in non-severe SARS-CoV-2 infection. Study as a whole: Sequencing used unsorted whole-blood bulk RNA, so chains lack pairing.

Study results and caveats: Matching against VDJdb likely underestimated virus-specific expansions, favoring anti-spike CD8.

This clonotype was seen at least ten times. The antigen is undetermined. Separate cDNA molecules each had unique molecular identifiers attached to them. MiXCR was run by TCRdb on the 5' RACE reads, yielding one entry per CDR3 protein. The profile shows around 61,000 distinct CDR3 sequences, over 10% of them singletons. This CDR3 has 19 residues. The receptor was isolated from an adult who was a healthcare worker with PCR-confirmed SARS-CoV-2 infection or an uninfected control (not recorded which). The specimen was whole blood. The genes are TRBV21-1 and TRBJ1-3. TRBV21-1 is labeled a pseudogene. This CDR3 is CASIRGGGPTTNSGNTIYF. CDR3 bases: TGTGCCAGCATTCGGGGCGGGGGGCCCACCACGAACTCTGGAAACACCATATATTTT.